The rows below give T cell receptor beta chains drawn from one sample of a study of blood T cell repertoires in COVID-19. Clones were sequenced by immunoSEQ multiplex PCR, and TCRdb holds only the in-frame ones, with some missing. The top ten clones hold 4% to 5.5% of a sample with 95,000 to 110,000 clones, 75% to 85% of them seen once. Sequencing input: peripheral blood. These receptors all come from a man aged 55 to 70 with acute or convalescent COVID-19. Both conserved end residues are part of each CDR3. A D gene is named only where the DNA matches it firmly. Expanded clones are given a class, and other clones once, few, many or no size at all.

v_gene: TRBV5-1; abundance: NA; d_gene: NA; j_gene: TRBJ1-1; CDR3aa: CASSLQGPTEAFF; CDR3nt: TGCGCCAGCAGCTTGCAGGGGCCCACTGAAGCTTTCTTT
v_gene: TRBV24-1; abundance: NA; d_gene: NA; j_gene: TRBJ1-5; CDR3aa: CATRASGTSNQPQHF; CDR3nt: TGTGCCACCAGGGCATCCGGGACATCAAATCAGCCCCAGCATTTT
v_gene: TRBV6-5; abundance: once; d_gene: NA; j_gene: TRBJ1-2; CDR3aa: CASSSPPNYGYAF; CDR3nt: TGTGCCAGCAGTTCACCGCCTAACTATGGCTACGCCTTC
v_gene: TRBV7-2; abundance: once; d_gene: NA; j_gene: TRBJ1-2; CDR3aa: CASSLVGNYGYTF; CDR3nt: TGTGCCAGCAGCTTAGTGGGCAACTATGGCTACACCTTC
v_gene: TRBV2; abundance: NA; d_gene: TRBD1; j_gene: TRBJ1-5; CDR3aa: CASSGYATGTSNQPQHF; CDR3nt: TGTGCCAGCAGTGGATATGCGACAGGGACTAGCAATCAGCCCCAGCATTTT
v_gene: TRBV28; abundance: NA; d_gene: TRBD1; j_gene: TRBJ1-1; CDR3aa: CASSGNRGRGTEAFF; CDR3nt: TGTGCCAGCAGCGGTAACAGGGGGAGGGGCACTGAAGCTTTCTTT
v_gene: TRBV3-1/TRBV3-2; abundance: once; d_gene: TRBD2; j_gene: TRBJ2-3; CDR3aa: CASSPPNLGGGKRNTQYF; CDR3nt: TGTGCCAGCAGCCCACCCAACCTGGGGGGGGGTAAACGGAATACGCAGTATTTT
v_gene: TRBV5-8; abundance: NA; d_gene: NA; j_gene: TRBJ2-3; CDR3aa: CATPRRQAPTDTQYF; CDR3nt: TGTGCCACCCCGCGCCGACAGGCCCCCACAGATACGCAGTATTTT
v_gene: TRBV19; abundance: once; d_gene: TRBD1; j_gene: TRBJ1-2; CDR3aa: CASSIAGTGGYGYTF; CDR3nt: TGTGCCAGTAGTATAGCCGGGACAGGGGGCTATGGCTACACCTTC
v_gene: TRBV5-1; abundance: NA; d_gene: NA; j_gene: TRBJ1-6; CDR3aa: CASTVSQGNSPLHF; CDR3nt: TGCGCCAGCACCGTTTCACAGGGTAATTCACCCCTCCACTTT
v_gene: TRBV25-1; abundance: NA; d_gene: NA; j_gene: TRBJ1-1; CDR3aa: CASSSRGTEAFF; CDR3nt: TGTGCCAGCAGTTCAAGGGGCACTGAAGCTTTCTTT
v_gene: TRBV11-2; abundance: few; d_gene: NA; j_gene: TRBJ1-6; CDR3aa: CASTKRVGANSPLHF; CDR3nt: TGTGCCAGCACCAAACGAGTAGGGGCCAATTCACCCCTCCACTTT
v_gene: TRBV5-5; abundance: once; d_gene: TRBD1; j_gene: TRBJ1-1; CDR3aa: CASSRTGFPDTEAFF; CDR3nt: TGTGCCAGCAGTCGGACAGGGTTTCCGGATACTGAAGCTTTCTTT
v_gene: TRBV5-5; abundance: NA; d_gene: TRBD1; j_gene: TRBJ1-1; CDR3aa: CASSLDQPGTDVNTEAFF; CDR3nt: TGTGCCAGCAGCTTGGACCAACCCGGGACAGACGTGAACACTGAAGCTTTCTTT
v_gene: TRBV5-4; abundance: NA; d_gene: NA; j_gene: TRBJ1-1; CDR3aa: CASSQQGANTEAFF; CDR3nt: TGTGCCAGCAGCCAACAGGGAGCGAACACTGAAGCTTTCTTT
v_gene: TRBV27; abundance: NA; d_gene: NA; j_gene: TRBJ2-7; CDR3aa: CASSSLGTNGHEQYF; CDR3nt: TGTGCCAGCAGCTCCCTCGGGACAAATGGGCACGAGCAGTACTTC
v_gene: TRBV6-5; abundance: few; d_gene: NA; j_gene: TRBJ1-6; CDR3aa: CASSYSGGERSPLHF; CDR3nt: TGTGCCAGCAGTTACTCGGGAGGGGAAAGGTCACCCCTCCACTTT
v_gene: TRBV15; abundance: NA; d_gene: NA; j_gene: TRBJ1-5; CDR3aa: CATSRGGDLSNQPQHF; CDR3nt: TGTGCCACCAGCAGAGGGGGGGACCTTAGCAATCAGCCCCAGCATTTT
v_gene: TRBV4-1; abundance: NA; d_gene: TRBD1; j_gene: TRBJ1-5; CDR3aa: CASSLGTGGSFQPQHF; CDR3nt: TGCGCCAGCAGCCTTGGGACAGGGGGCTCTTTTCAGCCCCAGCATTTT
v_gene: TRBV9; abundance: NA; d_gene: NA; j_gene: TRBJ1-6; CDR3aa: CASSVARISPLHF; CDR3nt: TGTGCCAGCAGCGTAGCGCGAATTTCACCCCTCCACTTT
v_gene: TRBV18; abundance: NA; d_gene: NA; j_gene: TRBJ1-2; CDR3aa: CASSPADYGYTF; CDR3nt: TGTGCCAGCTCACCGGCCGACTATGGCTACACCTTC
v_gene: TRBV6-5; abundance: NA; d_gene: TRBD1; j_gene: TRBJ1-2; CDR3aa: CASSYSTGGSYGYTF; CDR3nt: TGTGCCAGCAGTTACTCGACAGGGGGCAGCTATGGCTACACCTTC
v_gene: TRBV7-3; abundance: NA; d_gene: NA; j_gene: TRBJ2-2; CDR3aa: CASSLGQKLFF; CDR3nt: TGTGCCAGCAGCTTGGGACAAAAGCTGTTTTTT
v_gene: TRBV5-1; abundance: NA; d_gene: TRBD1; j_gene: TRBJ2-7; CDR3aa: CASSAWDRGDEQYF; CDR3nt: TGCGCCAGCAGCGCATGGGACAGGGGGGACGAGCAGTACTTC